The 20 T cell receptor beta chains reported below all come from one sample, sequenced in a study of Ad26.COV2.S vaccination and SARS-CoV-2 variants. The treatment is: around 19 received Ad26.COV2.S at low or high dose, single or two shots; 5 received placebo; per-sample allocation not given. The investigators took samples on day 63 after the first vaccine or placebo injection. The data were produced by immunoSEQ multiplex PCR, yet TCRdb's version contains in-frame clones alone and is incomplete. This table has about 350,000 clones, 75% to 90% appearing once. Sequencing was performed on peripheral blood, taken in a trial of Ad26.COV2.S vaccine versus placebo. The source of these receptors is a person aged 18 to 59 who received the Ad26.COV2.S COVID-19 vaccine or a placebo.

At least ten counts were recorded for this clone. This chain joins TRBV6-4 and TRBJ2-2; possibly TRBD1 or TRBD2 for D (5 bases each). Deletions cut 2 bases from V and 4 bases from J, with 5 bases between. Germline V CDR1 and CDR2: MRHNA, SNTAGT. This CDR3 spans 13 amino acids. The CDR3 nucleotides read TGTGCCAGCAGTGACGGGGGCACCGGGGAGCTGTTTTTT. Its translation is CASSDGGTGELFF.

CDR3: CASSDRGSGGSNQPQHF. The CDR3 coding sequence is TGTGCCAGCAGCGACAGGGGGTCGGGGGGTAGCAATCAGCCCCAGCATTTT. This chain links TRBV6-2 or TRBV6-3 with TRBJ1-5; 9 positions agree with TRBD1. Trimming took 6 bases from V and 0 from J; bases not matched to a gene: 9. CDR1 and CDR2 from the germline V gene are MNHEY and SVGEGT. This CDR3 comprises 17 residues.

The chain recombines TRBV6-5 with TRBJ2-7; a possible D gene is TRBD1 (6 bases). Germline CDR1 MNHEY, CDR2 SVGAGI. V lost 10 bases to trimming and J lost 6 bases, with 13 bases between them. The CDR3 is 11 amino acids. Here the CDR3 reads CAIWGRSEQYF. In DNA form, the CDR3 reads TGTGCCATCTGGGGGCGTTCCGAGCAGTACTTC.

The chain links TRBV6-5 to TRBJ2-4, with D possibly TRBD2 on 6 matching bases. The CDR3 consists of 16 residues. In germline, CDR1 is MNHEY, CDR2 SVGAGI. V was shortened by 3 bases and J by 6 bases, with 18 bases between the two germline ends. CDR3 loop: CASSYVGGELGNIQYF. CDR3 DNA: TGTGCCAGCAGTTATGTCGGAGGGGAGCTTGGAAACATTCAGTACTTC.

This chain joins TRBV5-6 and TRBJ1-2; 8 nucleotides line up with TRBD1. CDR1 is SGHDT and CDR2 is YYEEEE in the germline V gene. The CDR3 extends over 14 amino acids. V gave up 0 bases and J gave up 2 bases; unmatched junction bases: 0. CDR3 sequence: CASSLGQGNYGYTF. The CDR3 DNA follows: TGTGCCAGCAGCTTGGGACAGGGGAACTATGGCTACACCTTC.

This clone was seen a handful of times. The chain joins TRBV19 to TRBJ1-1; D is possibly TRBD1 (6 bases). Germline lookup yields CDR1 LNHDA and CDR2 SQIVND (reference sequence). Between the trimmed V and J ends, which lost 4 bases and 1 base, there was a span of 10 bases. The CDR3 is 14 residues long. CDR3 protein: CASSSGQQNTEAFF. The CDR3 DNA is TGTGCCAGTAGTAGCGGACAGCAGAACACTGAAGCTTTCTTT.

The V call is TRBV6-5, the J call TRBJ2-7; tentative D call: TRBD1 (5 bases). CDR1 and CDR2 (germline): MNHEY, SVGAGI. CDR3 length: 14 amino acids. Trimming removed 3 bases from V and 2 bases from J, with 11 bases in between. The DNA for the CDR3 is TGTGCCAGCAGTTATTCCGACAGACCCTACGAGCAGTACTTC. Translating gives CASSYSDRPYEQYF.

This chain connects TRBV28 to TRBJ2-2, with a tentative D call TRBD1 (7 bases). CDR3 length: 14 amino acids. V dropped 5 bases and J dropped 6 bases, with 13 bases sitting between them. Per germline, CDR1 MDHEN and CDR2 SYDVKM. CDR3 amino acids: CASSASGGSGELFF. CDR3 DNA sequence: TGTGCCAGCAGTGCCTCAGGGGGGTCCGGGGAGCTGTTTTTT.

The CDR3 here is CASSVGRSSYEQYF. As DNA, the CDR3 is TGTGCCAGCAGTGTGGGCAGGAGCTCCTACGAGCAGTACTTC. The rearrangement joins TRBV2 to TRBJ2-7; D gene unclear. The CDR3 runs 14 residues. With 4 bases removed from V and 0 bases from J, the gap between germline ends came to 10 bases. Germline CDR1 SNHLY, CDR2 FYNNEI.

The J gene is TRBJ2-7, the V gene TRBV30; 7 nucleotides match TRBD1. Germline values: CDR1 GTSNPN, CDR2 SVGIG (reference sequence). The CDR3 covers 15 residues. J lost 6 bases, V lost 4 bases, and 15 bases had no gene match. This CDR3 is CAWNSLTGDPIEQYF. CDR3 coding DNA: TGTGCCTGGAACTCCCTCACAGGGGATCCTATCGAGCAGTACTTC.

The J gene is TRBJ1-1, the V gene TRBV27, with D maybe TRBD1 (6 bases). V lost 2 bases to trimming and J lost 6 bases, with 13 bases between them. Per germline, CDR1 MNHEY and CDR2 SMNVEV (reference sequence). The CDR3 consists of 14 residues. The CDR3 DNA reads as TGTGCCAGCAGTTTAGAGGGGGGACGCGCTGAAGCTTTCTTT. The encoded protein is CASSLEGGRAEAFF.

The chain couples TRBV7-2 to TRBJ2-3, with 10 nucleotides matching TRBD1. The CDR3 runs 18 residues. In germline, CDR1 is SGHTA, CDR2 FQGNSA. Germline trimming cut 2 bases from V and 5 bases from J; bases unmatched to any gene: 13. The CDR3 nucleotides read TGTGCCAGCAGCTTACTACTAGACACCGGGACAGGGGTAGATACGCAGTATTTT. Its translation is CASSLLLDTGTGVDTQYF.

V is TRBV5-1 and J is TRBJ1-6; D remains unclear. CDR1 is SGHRS, CDR2 YFSETQ, per germline. This CDR3 spans 15 amino acids. V was cut by 5 bases and J by 0 bases, with 9 bases left in between. The CDR3 DNA reads TGCGCCAGCAGTCGGGGAAGCTCCTATAATTCACCCCTCCACTTT. As protein: CASSRGSSYNSPLHF. The variable domain in full, completed from reference TRBV5-1 and TRBJ1-6, reads KAGVTQTPRYLIKTRGQQVTLSCSPISGHRSVSWYQQTPGQGLQFLFEYFSETQRNKGNFPGRFSGRQFSNSRSEMNVSTLELGDSALYLCASSRGSSYNSPLHFGNGTRLTVT.

The rearrangement uses TRBV29-1 and TRBJ2-7; 7 nucleotides line up with TRBD1. Germline CDR1 SQVTM, CDR2 ANQGSEA. This CDR3 region has 13 residues. The junction had 11 bases not matched to a gene; V was cut back by 7 bases and J by 5 bases. CDR3 coding DNA: TGCAGCGGATGGACAGGCCCCACAGACGAGCAGTACTTC. Translated, it gives CSGWTGPTDEQYF.

The chain employs TRBV5-1 and TRBJ2-5; D is possibly TRBD2 (6 bases). Germline lookup yields CDR1 SGHRS and CDR2 YFSETQ. The V gene lost 4 bases and the J gene lost 0 bases, with 22 bases spanning the gap. The CDR3 is 18 residues long. The CDR3 region is CASSVGGVADAYQETQYF. The CDR3 nucleotides are TGCGCCAGCAGCGTAGGAGGGGTAGCGGATGCGTACCAAGAGACCCAGTACTTC.

The chain has TRBV28 and TRBJ2-7; 10 bases agree with TRBD2. Germline CDR1 reads MDHEN; CDR2 reads SYDVKM. The CDR3 totals 15 residues. V trimming: 6 bases; J trimming: 3 bases; junction bases outside the gene matches: 8. The CDR3 protein is CASRSPGLAIYEQYF. CDR3 nucleotide sequence: TGTGCCAGCAGATCTCCGGGACTAGCGATCTACGAGCAGTACTTC.

In its sample, this clone was seen a few times. This rearrangement joins TRBV4-1 to TRBJ2-7; D uncertain. The germline CDR1 and CDR2 sequences are MGHRA and YSYEKL. CDR3 size: 12 residues. V was cut by 2 bases and J by 3 bases, with 5 bases left in between. The CDR3 loop reads CASSQPHYEQYF. For the CDR3, the DNA is TGCGCCAGCAGCCAACCCCACTACGAGCAGTACTTC.

The J gene is TRBJ2-5, the V gene TRBV19; weak D call: TRBD2 (5 bases). Germline V gene lookup returns CDR1 LNHDA and CDR2 SQIVND (reference sequence). V was shortened by 0 bases and J by 5 bases, with 13 bases between the two germline ends. This CDR3 is built from 15 residues. The CDR3: CASSIDLVPGETQYF. Written as DNA, the CDR3 is TGTGCCAGTAGTATAGATCTCGTGCCGGGGGAGACCCAGTACTTC.

This clone was picked up one time. This rearrangement joins TRBV10-1 to TRBJ2-2; perhaps TRBD1 as D (6 bases). Germline CDR1 and CDR2: WNHNN and SYGVQD (reference sequence). This CDR3 has 14 residues. V was shortened by 10 bases and J by 4 bases, with 16 bases between the two germline ends. Here the CDR3 reads CATGTGSGTGELFF. CDR3 nucleotides: TGCGCCACCGGTACAGGGTCGGGCACCGGGGAGCTGTTTTTT.

The chain joins TRBV5-1 to TRBJ1-2; 7 bases line up with TRBD1. CDR3 length: 16 residues. Germline V gene data show CDR1 as SGHRS and CDR2 as YFSETQ. The V gene end was trimmed by 5 bases and the J gene end by 2 bases; junction bases not matched to a gene: 12. The CDR3: CASSFLPGTENYGYTF. CDR3 DNA sequence: TGCGCCAGCAGTTTCCTTCCCGGGACAGAGAACTATGGCTACACCTTC.